Below, one T cell receptor beta chain is given with its context. The data derive from a study of PD-L1 blockade in urothelial cancer. The trim removed 2 bases at V and 4 bases at J, leaving 9 bases unmatched. This CDR3 has 16 amino acids. The V gene's germline CDR1 is SEHNR and CDR2 FQNEAQ (reference sequence). Assay used: immunoSEQ multiplex PCR; TCRdb lists only in-frame clones, some missing. The repertoire holds under 55,000 clones, with roughly 86% as singletons. The time point was: peripheral blood 6 weeks after treatment start. Locally advanced or metastatic urothelial carcinoma affected all patients.

The input for sequencing was PBMCs, taken around atezolizumab (anti-PD-L1) treatment. This receptor was identified in a man aged 60 to 75 with urothelial cancer. This chain connects TRBV7-9 to TRBJ2-5; 8 positions agree with TRBD2. CDR3 nucleotide sequence: TGTGCCAGCAGCTTAAATGACGGGAGGGGGGGAGAGACCCAGTACTTC. Translation gives CASSLNDGRGGETQYF.